This T cell receptor (beta chain) was recorded in a study of T cell responses to AZD1222 COVID-19 vaccine. CDR3 size: 16 residues. V lost 4 bases and J lost 4; bases outside the gene matches: 7. For this clone: Its antigen is unknown.

General observations from the study: Unmutated variant regions are reportedly targeted by nearly half of spike-specific TCRs. Seropositivity was recorded at baseline in only 6 or 7 AZD1222 recipients. Increases in Spike-specific TCR breadth and depth were seen after two AZD1222 doses.

Method: immunoSEQ multiplex PCR; TCRdb's copy keeps in-frame clones and lacks some. Among about 130,000 clones listed, about 90% were seen once. Samples with a second dose at about 4 or about 12 weeks were pooled together. The source material was peripheral blood, sampled 28 days after the second AZD1222 dose. This TCR was recovered from an adult who received the AZD1222 COVID-19 vaccine. The chain combines TRBV23-1 with TRBJ2-1, with 10 bases fitting TRBD1. TRBV23-1 is reported as an ORF; its role is uncertain. CDR3 coding DNA: TGCGCCAGCAGTCCCCTGGACAGGGGGAGGTACAATGAGCAGTTCTTC. Translating it yields CASSPLDRGRYNEQFF.